This TCR beta chain comes out of a study of cytomegalovirus exposure and HLA in healthy donors. Study as a whole: HLA-typed donors were the source of some 85 million unique TCRs, which an early data release held. Study-wide findings and caveats: Rarity marked most TCR sequences, yet some public TCRs occurred in many donors.

The study ran its PCR with 60 Vbeta and 13 Jbeta primers. Libraries were prepared by immunoSEQ multiplex PCR; TCRdb keeps only in-frame clonotypes and omits some of them. This table holds roughly 82,000 clones. Losses at the gene ends were 0 bases for V and 5 bases for J; bases not matched to a gene: 8. The germline gives CDR1 LGHNA, CDR2 YSLEER. The CDR3 extends over 16 amino acids. Details on this clone: Its matching antigen is unknown.

Sequenced sample: PBMCs. V gene TRBV4-3 combines with J gene TRBJ2-7; 9 nucleotides align to TRBD1. This clonotype originated in a woman in her fifties or sixties in good health and CMV-seronegative. The CDR3: CASSQDTGRQGDEQYF. The CDR3 DNA follows: TGCGCCAGCAGCCAAGATACGGGTCGACAGGGGGACGAGCAGTACTTC.